This T cell receptor beta chain was found in a study of cytomegalovirus exposure and HLA in healthy donors. Germline loops: CDR1 SNHLY, CDR2 FYNNEI. The CDR3 runs 15 residues. Unmatched junction bases numbered 10, after V lost 7 bases and J lost 4 bases. With 60 Vbeta and 13 Jbeta primers, the PCR was carried out. The method was immunoSEQ multiplex PCR; TCRdb's version includes in-frame clones alone and lacks a portion of them. The sample consists of over 150,000 clones, approximately 80% of them appearing once. Study-level points and caveats: Association of a missense DCLRE1C variant with TCR beta V- and J-gene trimming was reported in a later analysis.

As for this clone: Its antigen remains unidentified.

The V gene is TRBV2, the J gene TRBJ2-7; 10 bases agree with TRBD2. This TCR was sampled from a woman between 25 and 40 years old in good health and CMV-seronegative. The sequencing sample was made of PBMCs. CDR3 coding DNA: TGTGCCAGCAACCCCCGGTCTAGCGGGGGATACGAGCAGTACTTC. Translated, it gives CASNPRSSGGYEQYF.